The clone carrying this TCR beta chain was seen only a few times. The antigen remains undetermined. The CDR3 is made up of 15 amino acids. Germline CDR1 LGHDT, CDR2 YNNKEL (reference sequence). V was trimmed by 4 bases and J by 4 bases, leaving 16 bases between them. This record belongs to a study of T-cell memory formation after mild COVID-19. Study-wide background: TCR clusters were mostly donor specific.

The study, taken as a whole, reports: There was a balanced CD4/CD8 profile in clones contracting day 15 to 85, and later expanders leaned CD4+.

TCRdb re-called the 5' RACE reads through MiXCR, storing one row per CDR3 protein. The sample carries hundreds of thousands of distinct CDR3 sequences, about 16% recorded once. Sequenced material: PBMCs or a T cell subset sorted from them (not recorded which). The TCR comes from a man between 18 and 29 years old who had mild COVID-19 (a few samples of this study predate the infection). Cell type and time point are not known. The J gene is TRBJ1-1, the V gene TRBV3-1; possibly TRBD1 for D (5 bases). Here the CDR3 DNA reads TGTGCCAGCAGCCCACGAGAGGCCCAGGGCACTGAAGCTTTCTTT. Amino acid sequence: CASSPREAQGTEAFF.